This T cell receptor (beta chain) was profiled in a study of molecular identifiers for immune sequencing clone quantification. TCRdb reprocessed the PCR reads with MiXCR, giving one entry per CDR3 protein. The sample records fewer than 45,000 distinct CDR3 sequences, around 20% being singletons. This clonotype was counted many times. Using a CD8+CD4-CCR7+CD45RA+ phenotype, naive CD8 T cells were sorted. The CDR3 spans 14 residues. V lost 0 bases and J 1 base, leaving 6 bases between the germline ends. Germline assignment: CDR1 LGHNA and CDR2 YSLEER. Sequencing was performed on naive CD8+ T cells from blood, with Jurkat cell RNA spiked in. Subset here: FACS-sorted CD8+CD4-CCR7+CD45RA+ naive T cells. The gene calls are TRBV4-3 and TRBJ2-5; D unclear. The receptor comes from a human donor in good health. Some libraries in this study had Jurkat cell RNA spiked in. The CDR3 spells CASSQDNFQETQYF. CDR3 sequence (DNA): TGCGCCAGCAGCCAAGATAACTTCCAAGAGACCCAGTACTTC.